This T cell receptor (beta chain) emerged from a study of neurological immune-mediated disorders (dated by TCRdb to about 2019). For the wider study: Peripheral blood TCR-beta repertoires from patients with HTLV-I-associated myelopathy (HAM/TSP), patients with multiple sclerosis, and healthy controls were compared in the study using UMI-based sequencing. Alongside PBMC samples, the set of 106 TCR-beta libraries contained longitudinal samples, technical triplicates, and paired CD4+ and CD8+ T-cell subsets that had been sorted. The cohort was made up of about 68 subjects, consisting of around 14 HAM/TSP patients, 35 or so multiple sclerosis patients and 20 healthy controls.

On the study overall, not on this receptor specifically: TCR clonal expansion was greatest in HAM/TSP patients and smallest in MS patients, who ranked below even healthy controls. No identical CDR3 amino acid sequences were found to be shared among expanded clones across subjects, suggesting that TCR-beta repertoires were private in all groups.

This clonotype was seen at least ten times. It lacks a known antigen. No much larger clonotype is one base removed from it; base qualities were not supplied. cDNA synthesis used template-switch 5'RACE with a primer carrying a 10-nucleotide random unique molecular identifier tagging each TCR transcript. Every sequencing run yielded over 160 million TCR-beta sequences covering 15-18 subjects. Total RNA was extracted with the RNeasy kit. Using the KAPA Real-time Library Amplification kit, TCR-beta VDJ regions were amplified with primers for the TCR constant region and the 5'RACE anchor. A first PCR added sample indexes and Illumina adaptors, and a second PCR then raised library yield. After Ampure bead purification, the TCR product of roughly 650 bp was size-selected on a 2% E-gel SizeSelection system. Library quality was checked on a Bioanalyzer, concentration was measured with Qubit, and libraries were quantified with the Kapa Library Quantification kit before pooling. An Illumina HiSeq 2500 was used to sequence the libraries paired-end at 2 x 150 bp. To increase sequence diversity, roughly 24-32% phiX was spiked into each library pool. The source study handled its data this way. Quality-filtered reads were processed with the UMI-based MiGEC pipeline, and over 80% of raw TCR sequences were removed by the MiGEC pipeline during error correction. IMGT germline references were used for aligning VDJ genes, and each clonotype was defined as a unique CDR3 amino acid sequence together with its V-J genes. Clonal expansion, Shannon diversity, and CDR3 relatedness (CalcPairwiseDistances, ClusterSamples) were evaluated with VDJtools, and phylogenetic trees were built with CLCbio workbench. Expanded clones were defined as having at least 8 unique UMIs, based on coefficient-of-variation modelling across technical triplicates. TCRdb trimmed public reads at Q25 via fastp, called clones via MiXCR and kept in-frame beta chains. Identical CDR3 proteins give one entry, which carries the most common genes and DNA. V and J calls and clone size were set by TCRdb, not the authors. This sample comprises about 41,000 distinct CDR3 sequences, about 13% of them detected only once. The ten top clones hold roughly 1.3% of the sample.

The healthy controls were volunteers from a blood bank in Maryland, USA. Unsorted PBMC libraries were generated from 2 million PBMCs stored in RNAlater at -80 °C until RNA extraction. Peripheral blood was subjected to Ficoll-Hypaque density gradient centrifugation to isolate PBMCs, which were then cryopreserved in liquid nitrogen. Its CDR3 holds 16 amino acids, cysteine through phenylalanine. Only the CDR3 portion is preserved as DNA: 48 bases, with reading frame beginning at the first base. Sequences were obtained from PBMCs. The sequence links TRBV21-1 to TRBJ2-1; no DNA check was done on the table's D call, TRBD1. TRBV21-1 is designated a pseudogene. This clonotype was obtained from a female donor in good health. The DNA is as follows: TGTGCCAGCAGCAAGGGGGCGGGACCAGGGTACAATGAGCAGTTCTTC. It is translated as CASSKGAGPGYNEQFF.